Each of the 7 T cell receptor beta chains below was sequenced from the same sample in a study of long-term antiretroviral therapy in people with HIV. An immunoSEQ assay, version v3.0, was performed at survey level. Generated by immunoSEQ multiplex PCR, the TCRdb table keeps only in-frame clones and is missing some. The sample includes around 21,000 clones, around 84% of them seen just once. Sequenced material: unsorted PBMCs, taken 0.2 years after starting antiretroviral therapy. The receptors come from a woman aged 25 to 39 with HIV.

The chain links TRBV10-3 to TRBJ2-6, with no clear D. Trimming took off 2 bases at V and 4 bases at J, with 9 bases between the two ends. The CDR3 runs 15 residues. Germline loops: CDR1 ENHRY, CDR2 SYGVKD. This CDR3 reads CAISERSAGANVLTF. CDR3 in DNA: TGTGCCATCAGTGAGCGTTCTGCCGGGGCCAACGTCCTGACTTTC.

J is TRBJ2-2 and V is TRBV7-3; 7 bases line up with TRBD2. The CDR3 is 17 residues long. In germline, CDR1 is SGHTA, CDR2 FQGTGA. Germline trimming cut 1 base from V and 3 bases from J; bases unmatched to any gene: 8. CDR3 protein: CASSLNALLADTGELFF. CDR3 coding DNA: TGTGCCAGCAGCTTAAATGCGCTCCTAGCGGACACCGGGGAGCTGTTTTTT.

The chain is built from TRBV14 and TRBJ1-2; D may be TRBD1 (6 bases). In germline, CDR1 is SGHDN, CDR2 FVKESK. The V end lost 5 bases, the J end lost 6 bases, and 19 bases lay between the germline ends. The CDR3 length is 15 residues. The CDR3 DNA follows: TGTGCCAGCAGCAAAAGGGGGGCCAGGGAGCATGGCTACACCTTC. It translates to CASSKRGAREHGYTF.

The rearrangement uses TRBV6-5 and TRBJ2-7; D is unresolved. V gave up 2 bases and J gave up 4 bases, with 9 bases separating them. CDR1 and CDR2 from the germline V gene are MNHEY and SVGAGI. CDR3 length: 13 amino acids. The CDR3 loop reads CASSYRLGYEQYV. The CDR3 nucleotides read TGTGCCAGCAGTTACCGTCTGGGGTACGAGCAGTACGTC.

In its sample, this clone was seen a few times. The chain recombines TRBV7-9 with TRBJ1-1; the D is unclear. The CDR3 spans 14 residues. Trimming removed 3 bases at V and 0 bases at J, with 8 bases between. CDR1 and CDR2 (germline): SEHNR, FQNEAQ (reference sequence). CDR3 protein: CASSLLTMNTEAFF. CDR3 nucleotides: TGTGCCAGCAGCTTGCTAACGATGAACACTGAAGCTTTCTTT. Supplemented by reference TRBV7-9 and TRBJ1-1, the full variable domain reads DTGVSQNPRHKITKRGQNVTFRCDPISEHNRLYWYRQTLGQGPEFLTYFQNEAQLEKSRLLSDRFSAERPKGSFSTLEIQRTEQGDSAMYLCASSLLTMNTEAFFGQGTRLTVV.

The chain links TRBV5-1 to TRBJ2-3; D is unresolved. This CDR3 has 15 residues. V dropped 4 bases and J dropped 0 bases, with 12 bases sitting between them. Germline V gives CDR1 SGHRS, CDR2 YFSETQ. The CDR3 coding sequence is TGCGCCAGCAGCCAAATACCGACTAGCACAGATACGCAGTATTTT. It yields the protein CASSQIPTSTDTQYF.

This chain connects TRBV30 to TRBJ1-4; D gene uncertain. The CDR3 is 13 amino acids. Per germline, CDR1 GTSNPN and CDR2 SVGIG (reference sequence). V was trimmed by 3 bases and J by 8 bases, leaving 13 bases between them. CDR3 residues: CAWSARAGEKLFF. CDR3 nucleotides: TGTGCCTGGAGCGCACGGGCCGGGGAAAAACTGTTTTTT.